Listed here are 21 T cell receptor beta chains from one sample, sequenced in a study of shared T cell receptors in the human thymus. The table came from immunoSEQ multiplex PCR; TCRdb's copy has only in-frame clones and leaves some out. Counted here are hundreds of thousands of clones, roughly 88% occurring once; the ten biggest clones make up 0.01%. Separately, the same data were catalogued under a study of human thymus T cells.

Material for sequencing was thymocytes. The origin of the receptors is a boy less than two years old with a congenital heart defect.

CDR3 DNA: TGTGCCACCAGCAGAGATCTCGGGGAATCGATTACGAGGACCCAGTACTTC. This codes for CATSRDLGESITRTQYF. The V call is TRBV15, the J call TRBJ2-5; weak D call: TRBD2 (5 bases). The CDR3 is made up of 17 amino acids. Trimming pared 0 bases from V and 7 bases from J, leaving 21 bases between. Germline V gene lookup returns CDR1 LNHNV and CDR2 YYDKDF (reference sequence).

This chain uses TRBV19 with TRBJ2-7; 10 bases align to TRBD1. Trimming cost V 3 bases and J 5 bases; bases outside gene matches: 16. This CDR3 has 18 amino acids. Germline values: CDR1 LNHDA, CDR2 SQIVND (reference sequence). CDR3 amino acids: CASSIPSNRDRGRNEQYF. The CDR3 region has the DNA TGTGCCAGTAGTATCCCCTCTAACCGGGACAGGGGTCGGAACGAGCAGTACTTC.

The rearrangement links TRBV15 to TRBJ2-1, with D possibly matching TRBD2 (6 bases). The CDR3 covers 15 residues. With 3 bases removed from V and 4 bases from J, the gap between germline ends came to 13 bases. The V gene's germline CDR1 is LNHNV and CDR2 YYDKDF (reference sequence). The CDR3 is CATSREGRWYNEQFF. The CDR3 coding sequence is TGTGCCACCAGCAGGGAGGGTCGATGGTACAATGAGCAGTTCTTC.

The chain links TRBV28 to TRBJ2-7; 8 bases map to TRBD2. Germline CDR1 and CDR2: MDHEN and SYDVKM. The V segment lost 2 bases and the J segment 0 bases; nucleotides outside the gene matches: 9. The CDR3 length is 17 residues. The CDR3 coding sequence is TGTGCCAGCAGTTTAGGGGCCGGGGGGGCCAGCTCCTACGAGCAGTACTTC. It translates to CASSLGAGGASSYEQYF.

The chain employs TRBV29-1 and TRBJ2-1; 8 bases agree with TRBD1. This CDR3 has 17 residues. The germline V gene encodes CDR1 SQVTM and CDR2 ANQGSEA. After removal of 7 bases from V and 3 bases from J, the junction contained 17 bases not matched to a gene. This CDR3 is CSAIYPGGTGDYNEQFF. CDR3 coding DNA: TGCAGCGCCATCTACCCTGGTGGGACAGGCGACTACAATGAGCAGTTCTTC.

The CDR3 here is CASSLRGLNSPLHF. CDR3 bases: TGTGCCAGCAGCTTGCGGGGATTAAATTCACCCCTCCACTTT. The rearrangement links TRBV5-6 to TRBJ1-6, with D unclear. V was cut by 1 base and J by 7 bases, with 9 bases left in between. The germline gives CDR1 SGHDT, CDR2 YYEEEE. The CDR3 is 14 amino acids.

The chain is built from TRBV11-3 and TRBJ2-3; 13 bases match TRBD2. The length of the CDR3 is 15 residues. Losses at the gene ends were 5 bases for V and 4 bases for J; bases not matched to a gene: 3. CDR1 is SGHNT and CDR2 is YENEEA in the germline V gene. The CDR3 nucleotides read TGTGCCAGCAGCCGACTAGCGGGAGGCGCAGATACGCAGTATTTT. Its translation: CASSRLAGGADTQYF.

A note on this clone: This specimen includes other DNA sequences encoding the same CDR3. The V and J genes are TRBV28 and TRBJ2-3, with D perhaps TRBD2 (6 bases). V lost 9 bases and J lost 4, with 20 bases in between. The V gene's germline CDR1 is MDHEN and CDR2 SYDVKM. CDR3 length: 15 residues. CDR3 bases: TGTGCCAGTCGAGGGGAGGTCCTACCTCCAGATACGCAGTATTTT. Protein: CASRGEVLPPDTQYF.

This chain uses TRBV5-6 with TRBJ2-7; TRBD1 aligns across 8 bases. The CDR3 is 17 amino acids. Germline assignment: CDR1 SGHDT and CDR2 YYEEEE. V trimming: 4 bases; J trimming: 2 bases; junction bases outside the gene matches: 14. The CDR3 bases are TGTGCCAGCAGCCGCCGGGACAGGACCTGGGGGCCCTACGAGCAGTACTTC. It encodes CASSRRDRTWGPYEQYF.

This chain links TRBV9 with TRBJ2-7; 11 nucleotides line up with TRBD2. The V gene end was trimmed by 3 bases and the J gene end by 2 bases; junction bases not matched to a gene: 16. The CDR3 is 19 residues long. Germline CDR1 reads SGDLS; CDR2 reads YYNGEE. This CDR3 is CASSGGRGLAEDRPYEQYF. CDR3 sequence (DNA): TGTGCCAGCAGCGGGGGACGGGGACTAGCGGAGGACAGACCCTACGAGCAGTACTTC.

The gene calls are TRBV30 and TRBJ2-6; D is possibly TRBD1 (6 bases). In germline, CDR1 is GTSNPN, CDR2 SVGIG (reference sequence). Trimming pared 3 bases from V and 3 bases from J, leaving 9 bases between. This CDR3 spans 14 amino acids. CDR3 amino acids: CAWRVDSGANVLTF. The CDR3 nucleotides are TGTGCCTGGAGGGTGGACAGTGGGGCCAACGTCCTGACTTTC.

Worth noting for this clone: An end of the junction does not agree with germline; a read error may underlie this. CDR3 amino acids: CASRRTGGSHEQYF. The DNA for the CDR3 is TGTGCCAGCAGAAGGACAGGGGGCTCCCACGAGCAGTACTTC. The chain has TRBV27 and TRBJ2-5; TRBD1 aligns across 11 bases. The J call may be mistaken, given a closer DNA end match to TRBJ2-7. The CDR3 extends over 14 amino acids. The germline gives CDR1 MNHEY, CDR2 SMNVEV (reference sequence).

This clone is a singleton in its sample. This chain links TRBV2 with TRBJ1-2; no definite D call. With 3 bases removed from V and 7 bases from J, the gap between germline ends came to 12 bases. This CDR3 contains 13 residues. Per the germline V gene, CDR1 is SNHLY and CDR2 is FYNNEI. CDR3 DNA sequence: TGTGCCAGCAGTGACCCCCGGCGGGGTGGCTACACCTTC. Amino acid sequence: CASSDPRRGGYTF.

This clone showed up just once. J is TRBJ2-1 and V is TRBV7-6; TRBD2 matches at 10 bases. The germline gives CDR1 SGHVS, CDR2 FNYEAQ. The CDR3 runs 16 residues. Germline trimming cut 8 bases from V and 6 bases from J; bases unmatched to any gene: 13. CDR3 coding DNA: TGTGCCAGCGCTTCCTATGACTTAGCGGGAGGCAATGAGCAGTTCTTC. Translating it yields CASASYDLAGGNEQFF.

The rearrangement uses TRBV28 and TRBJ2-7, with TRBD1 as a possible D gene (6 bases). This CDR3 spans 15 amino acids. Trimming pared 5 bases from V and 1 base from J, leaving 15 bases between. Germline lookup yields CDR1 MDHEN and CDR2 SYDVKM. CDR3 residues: CASSRVQGPSYEQYF. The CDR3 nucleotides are TGTGCCAGCAGTCGAGTACAGGGCCCATCCTACGAGCAGTACTTC.

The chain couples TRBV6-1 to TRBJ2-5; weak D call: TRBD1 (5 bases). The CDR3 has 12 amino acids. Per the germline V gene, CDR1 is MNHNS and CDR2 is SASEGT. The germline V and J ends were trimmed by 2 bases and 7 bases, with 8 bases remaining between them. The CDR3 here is CASSESRGTQYF. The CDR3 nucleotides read TGTGCCAGCAGTGAAAGTAGGGGGACCCAGTACTTC.

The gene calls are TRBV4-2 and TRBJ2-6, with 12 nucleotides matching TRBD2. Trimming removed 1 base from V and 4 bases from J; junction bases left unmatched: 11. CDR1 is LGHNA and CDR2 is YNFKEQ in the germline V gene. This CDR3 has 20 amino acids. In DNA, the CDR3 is TGTGCCAGCAGCCAAGGGGCCCGACTAGCGGGAGACCCCGGGGCCAACGTCCTGACTTTC. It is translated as CASSQGARLAGDPGANVLTF.

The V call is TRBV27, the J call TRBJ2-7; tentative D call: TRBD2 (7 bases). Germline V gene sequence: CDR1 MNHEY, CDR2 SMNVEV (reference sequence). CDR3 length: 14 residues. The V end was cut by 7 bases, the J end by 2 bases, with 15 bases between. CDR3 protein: CASTWWEGAYEQYF. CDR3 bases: TGTGCCAGCACCTGGTGGGAGGGGGCCTACGAGCAGTACTTC.

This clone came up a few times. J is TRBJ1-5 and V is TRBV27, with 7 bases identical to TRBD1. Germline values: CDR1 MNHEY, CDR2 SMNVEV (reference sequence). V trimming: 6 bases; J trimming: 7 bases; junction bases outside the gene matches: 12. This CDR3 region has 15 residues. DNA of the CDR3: TGTGCCAGCAGCTCGACAGGGTCTGGGGGCCAGCCCCAGCATTTT. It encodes CASSSTGSGGQPQHF.

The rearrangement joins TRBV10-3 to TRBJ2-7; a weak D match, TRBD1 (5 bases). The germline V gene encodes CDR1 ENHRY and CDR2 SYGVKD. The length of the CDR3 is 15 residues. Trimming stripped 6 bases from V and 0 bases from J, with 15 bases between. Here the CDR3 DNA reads TGTGCCATCAGCGCCCCAGGGCAGCCCTCCTACGAGCAGTACTTC. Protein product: CAISAPGQPSYEQYF.

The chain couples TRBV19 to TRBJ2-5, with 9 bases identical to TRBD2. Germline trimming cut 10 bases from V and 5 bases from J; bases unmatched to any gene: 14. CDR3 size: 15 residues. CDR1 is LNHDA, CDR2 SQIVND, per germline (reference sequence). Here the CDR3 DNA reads TGTGCCACTTCCTCTTGGCGGGAGGGCCCTGAGACCCAGTACTTC. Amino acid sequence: CATSSWREGPETQYF.